This T cell receptor beta chain was observed in a study of T-cell reconstitution after alpha-beta-depleted transplantation in children. Study conclusions and caveats: Surviving recipient T cells and thymic progenitors accounted for the high day-60 TCRbeta diversity observed in some patients. Several hundred expanded graft clones reportedly supplied alpha-beta T cells about two months after transplant.

TCRbeta library construction was performed incorporating unique molecular identifiers. A single record per CDR3 protein comes from TCRdb applying MiXCR to the PCR reads. Found here are around 31,000 distinct CDR3 sequences, approximately 6.5% of them singletons; the top ten hold approximately 30%. There are 17 residues in the CDR3. CDR1 is SGHAT and CDR2 is FQNNGV in the germline V gene. Between the trimmed V and J ends, which lost 0 bases and 1 base, there was a span of 13 bases. This clonotype was observed at least ten times. Antigen specificity is unknown. This clonotype was sampled from a child in the first two years of life who had a stem cell transplant for acute myeloid leukemia, so the T cells may come from the graft donor. The J gene is TRBJ2-1, the V gene TRBV11-2, with no clear D. This sample comprised peripheral blood, obtained 60 days after TCRalphabeta/CD19-depleted stem cell transplant. CDR3 sequence: CASSLDMARGSYNEQFF. The CDR3 DNA reads TGTGCCAGCAGCTTAGATATGGCCCGCGGTTCCTACAATGAGCAGTTCTTC. The complete variable domain, with remaining parts taken from reference TRBV11-2 and TRBJ2-1, reads EAGVAQSPRYKIIEKRQSVAFWCNPISGHATLYWYQQILGQGPKLLIQFQNNGVVDDSQLPKDRFSAERLKGVDSTLKIQPAKLEDSAVYLCASSLDMARGSYNEQFFGPGTRLTVL.